This TCR beta chain originates from a study of blood T cell repertoires in COVID-19. Trimming stripped 1 base from V and 2 bases from J, with 8 bases between. This CDR3 spans 14 amino acids. Germline CDR1 and CDR2: MGHRA and YSYEKL. In the authors' workflow: Reference gene primer amplification gave estimated nucleated cell counts. Some clones are missing from TCRdb's copy, which holds only in-frame ones; the method was immunoSEQ multiplex PCR. V, J and clone size were drawn from that table, and D and trimming were deduced from the DNA. This repertoire shows approximately 240,000 clones, roughly 84% found once; its top ten account for 3% to 4%.

The clonotype was recovered from a woman aged 40 to 50 with active or convalescent COVID-19. V gene TRBV4-1 combines with J gene TRBJ2-5, with D hard to call. Sequenced sample: peripheral blood. The CDR3 sequence is CASSQGRAQETQYF. CDR3 bases: TGCGCCAGCAGCCAAGGTCGCGCTCAAGAGACCCAGTACTTC.